This passage covers 17 T cell receptor beta chains from one sample sequenced in a study of T cells after yellow fever vaccination. A single record per CDR3 protein comes from TCRdb applying MiXCR to the 5' RACE reads. The table records roughly 240,000 distinct CDR3 sequences, approximately 6.7% of them present only once. The sequencing used CD4+ T cells sorted from PBMCs, collected on the day of the yellow fever booster vaccination. The receptors here all came from a man aged 25-45 years who received the YFV17D yellow fever vaccine.

This clonotype was counted ten times or more. V usage is TRBV29-1 and J usage is TRBJ2-3; D remains unclear. Germline V gene sequence: CDR1 SQVTM, CDR2 ANQGSEA. V lost 5 bases and J 4 bases, leaving 13 bases between the germline ends. The CDR3 totals 13 residues. The DNA of the CDR3 is TGCAGCGTTACGTCCACAGCGCCAGATACGCAGTATTTT. It translates to CSVTSTAPDTQYF.

The V gene is TRBV4-3, the J gene TRBJ2-6, with 9 bases fitting TRBD1. Germline CDR1 and CDR2: LGHNA and YSLEER. The junction had 8 bases not matched to a gene; V was cut back by 1 base and J by 4 bases. The CDR3 runs to 18 residues. CDR3 sequence (DNA): TGCGCCAGCAGCCAAGTGGTGACAGGGGGATCAGGGGCCAACGTCCTGACTTTC. Its translation: CASSQVVTGGSGANVLTF.

J is TRBJ2-7 and V is TRBV6-1; D ambiguous. The CDR3 length is 12 residues. Germline values: CDR1 MNHNS, CDR2 SASEGT. With 0 bases removed from V and 5 bases from J, the gap between germline ends came to 5 bases. In DNA, the CDR3 is TGTGCCAGCAGTGAAGCGGTCCACGAGCAGTACTTC. Translated: CASSEAVHEQYF.

This clonotype was recorded at least ten times. V usage is TRBV7-2 and J usage is TRBJ2-5; D gene unclear. CDR1 and CDR2 from the germline V gene are SGHTA and FQGNSA. The CDR3 has 13 amino acids. Trimming took 6 bases from V and 5 from J, leaving 13 bases between them. CDR3 sequence: CASSSWTVETQYF. CDR3 coding DNA: TGTGCCAGCAGTTCTTGGACGGTCGAGACCCAGTACTTC.

The chain links TRBV24-1 to TRBJ2-2, with 9 bases aligning to TRBD1. The V and J ends lost 9 bases and 1 base, in that order; junction bases with no gene match: 23. The CDR3 spans 21 residues. CDR1 and CDR2 from the germline V gene are KGHDR and SFDVKD. The CDR3 is CATFDSKVRDRVVLNTGELFF. The CDR3 nucleotides read TGTGCCACCTTTGATTCAAAAGTCCGGGACAGGGTTGTTTTGAACACCGGGGAGCTGTTTTTT.

This clonotype was found a few times. The V call is TRBV7-2, the J call TRBJ1-2; 8 nucleotides agree with TRBD1. V trimming: 5 bases; J trimming: 4 bases; junction bases outside the gene matches: 6. The CDR3 is made up of 14 amino acids. Germline V gene data show CDR1 as SGHTA and CDR2 as FQGNSA. The CDR3 spells CASSAQGVGYGYTF. CDR3 in DNA: TGTGCCAGCAGCGCACAGGGGGTAGGCTATGGCTACACCTTC.

This clonotype has a count of ten or more. The chain carries TRBV7-3 and TRBJ2-3, with 7 positions matching TRBD1. Germline-derived CDR1 and CDR2 are SGHTA and FQGTGA. The CDR3 extends over 14 amino acids. V lost 5 bases to trimming and J lost 4 bases; unmatched junction nucleotides: 6. The CDR3: CASSQTGIPDTQYF. CDR3 sequence (DNA): TGTGCCAGCAGCCAGACAGGGATCCCAGATACGCAGTATTTT.

This clonotype turned up a few times. J is TRBJ2-7 and V is TRBV12-3 or TRBV12-4; TRBD1 aligns across 8 bases. The CDR3 has 15 residues. V trimming: 5 bases; J trimming: 0 bases; junction bases outside the gene matches: 6. The CDR3 DNA sequence: TGTGCCAGCAGTCGGACAGGGCTAGGCTCCTACGAGCAGTACTTC. It translates to CASSRTGLGSYEQYF.

The chain combines TRBV9 with TRBJ2-3; D not resolved. The length of the CDR3 is 11 residues. V lost 0 bases, J lost 9 bases, and 5 bases lay in between. The germline V gene has CDR1 SGDLS and CDR2 YYNGEE. CDR3 nucleotides: TGTGCCAGCAGCGTAGCCAAGACGCAGTATTTT. This codes for CASSVAKTQYF. Variable domain in full (rest from reference TRBV9 and TRBJ2-3): DSGVTQTPKHLITATGQRVTLRCSPRSGDLSVYWYQQSLDQGLQFLIQYYNGEERAKGNILERFSAQQFPDLHSELNLSSLELGDSALYFCASSVAKTQYFGPGTRLTVL.

In its sample, this clonotype was seen many times. This chain joins TRBV4-2 and TRBJ2-1; possibly TRBD1 for D (7 bases). The CDR3 extends over 15 amino acids. The V end was cut by 0 bases, the J end by 6 bases, with 12 bases between. From germline, CDR1 is LGHNA and CDR2 YNFKEQ. CDR3 amino acids: CASSQEGTAGNEQFF. The CDR3 nucleotides are TGTGCCAGCAGCCAAGAGGGGACAGCGGGCAATGAGCAGTTCTTC.

This clonotype turned up a few times. The CDR3 spells CASSPGTDRGPFGAFF. The CDR3 nucleotides are TGTGCCAGCAGCCCTGGTACGGACAGGGGCCCGTTCGGAGCTTTCTTT. The chain is built from TRBV5-5 and TRBJ1-1, with TRBD1 matching over 9 bases. Germline V gene data show CDR1 as SGHKS and CDR2 as YYEKEE (reference sequence). The junction had 17 bases not matched to a gene; V was cut back by 4 bases and J by 10 bases. The CDR3 consists of 16 residues.

The chain is built from TRBV20-1 and TRBJ2-3; the match to TRBD1 covers 7 bases. V lost 5 bases, J lost 2 bases, and 4 bases stayed unmatched. The CDR3 is made up of 13 amino acids. CDR1 is DFQATT, CDR2 SNEGSKA, per germline (reference sequence). The CDR3 nucleotides read TGCAGTGCTGACAGGGAGCCCACAGATACGCAGTATTTT. This gives the protein CSADREPTDTQYF.

The table lists this clonotype with a few counts. J is TRBJ2-5 and V is TRBV18; D gene unclear. From germline, CDR1 is KGHSH and CDR2 LQKENI. The CDR3 length is 17 residues. V shed 7 bases and J shed 4 bases, with 25 bases lying between them. Written as DNA, the CDR3 is TGTGCCAGCTTTCAATCATTGAAGGGAACAGCTTCAGAGACCCAGTACTTC. This encodes CASFQSLKGTASETQYF.

V is TRBV12-3 or TRBV12-4 and J is TRBJ2-5, with a possible D match to TRBD1 (5 bases). The CDR3 covers 13 residues. V gave up 2 bases and J gave up 5 bases, with 9 bases separating them. CDR3 residues: CASSLSGWETQYF. CDR3 DNA sequence: TGTGCCAGCAGTTTATCAGGGTGGGAGACCCAGTACTTC.

This clonotype was detected many times. The chain employs TRBV19 and TRBJ2-1, with 10 bases identical to TRBD2. CDR3 size: 17 residues. Germline V CDR1 and CDR2: LNHDA, SQIVND (reference sequence). V lost 5 bases and J lost 3; bases outside the gene matches: 10. The CDR3 loop is CASSPRRGLAIYNEQFF. In DNA, the CDR3 is TGTGCCAGTAGTCCAAGAAGGGGACTAGCGATCTACAATGAGCAGTTCTTC.

To note about this clonotype: This could be a read error, since a much larger clone is one nucleotide away. This chain links TRBV29-1 with TRBJ1-1; D possibly corresponds to TRBD1 (5 bases). The V end was cut by 6 bases, the J end by 1 base, with 12 bases between. CDR3 size: 13 residues. CDR1 and CDR2 from the germline V gene are SQVTM and ANQGSEA. The CDR3 nucleotides read TGCAGCGTGGCGTGGGGGGGGAACACTGAAGCTTTCTTT. Translated: CSVAWGGNTEAFF. The full variable domain, completed using reference TRBV29-1 and TRBJ1-1, is SAVISQKPSRDICQRGTSLTIQCQVDSQVTMMFWYRQQPGQSLTLIATANQGSEATYESGFVIDKFPISRPNLTFSTLTVSNMSPEDSSIYLCSVAWGGNTEAFFGQGTRLTVV.

This clonotype showed up many times. The chain employs TRBV7-3 and TRBJ2-7, with a tentative D call TRBD2 (5 bases). Trimming cost V 5 bases and J 5 bases, with 19 bases left between them. The CDR3 spans 15 residues. Germline CDR1 is SGHTA and CDR2 is FQGTGA. CDR3 protein: CASSQKAGFSDEQYF. As DNA, the CDR3 is TGTGCCAGCAGCCAAAAGGCCGGATTTAGCGACGAGCAGTACTTC.